This T cell receptor (beta chain) comes out of a study of control samples from healthy donors and cancer patients. Germline V gives CDR1 LGHNA, CDR2 YSLEER. The CDR3 runs 15 residues. V was clipped by 0 bases and J by 4 bases, with 12 bases between them. The method was immunoSEQ multiplex PCR; TCRdb's version includes in-frame clones alone and lacks a portion of them. The sample contains 50,000 or so clones, 93% of which appear only once. This receptor was identified in a woman between 50 and 59 years old with head and neck cancer. Sequenced input: PBMCs. This chain joins TRBV4-3 and TRBJ1-1, with D unresolved. In DNA form, the CDR3 reads TGCGCCAGCAGCCAAGATCGGGAGGGCTTCACTGAAGCTTTCTTT. The encoded protein is CASSQDREGFTEAFF.